This T cell receptor (beta chain) is drawn from a study of T-cell reconstitution after alpha-beta-depleted transplantation in children. General study results and limits: After transplant, high TCRbeta diversity at day 60 in some patients arose from surviving recipient T cells and thymic progenitors. One year post-transplant, T-cell counts and diversity were largely derived from T cells produced anew. Reportedly, only several hundred clones from non-depleted graft cells drove alpha-beta T-cell counts at about two months.

Germline CDR1 reads SGHRS; CDR2 reads YFSETQ. V dropped 4 bases and J dropped 3 bases, with 13 bases sitting between them. The CDR3 has 15 residues. A TCRbeta library incorporating unique molecular identifiers was prepared. TCRdb processed the PCR reads anew with MiXCR; each CDR3 protein has one entry. This table holds around 450,000 distinct CDR3 sequences, 43% found once. The sample holds many counts of this clonotype. No antigen is known for it. The rearrangement joins TRBV5-1 to TRBJ2-2, with TRBD1 as a possible D gene (6 bases). Sample: PBMCs, taken before TCRalphabeta/CD19-depleted stem cell transplant. The TCR comes from a girl aged 2 to 10 with aplastic anemia, due to receive a stem cell transplant. For the CDR3, the DNA is TGCGCCAGCAGCCTCGACAGGAAGCACACCGGGGAGCTGTTTTTT. This gives the protein CASSLDRKHTGELFF.